This T cell receptor (beta chain) was identified during a study of cytomegalovirus exposure and HLA in healthy donors. CDR1 MGHRA and CDR2 YSYEKL come from the germline V gene. Trimming left V 5 bases short and J 8 bases short, with 15 bases between. The CDR3 loop spans 13 amino acids. Comment on this clone: No antigen is known for it.

60 Vbeta and 13 Jbeta primers were used in PCR. Generated by immunoSEQ multiplex PCR, the TCRdb table keeps only in-frame clones and is missing some. The sample includes about 20,000 clones. Study-wide results and caveats: Later analysis showed TCR association rates varying by HLA locus, highest for DRB1 and lowest for HLA-C. Associated with HLA alleles at 0.05 false discovery rate in a later analysis were 16,951 TCR beta sequences. Investigators reported 164 TCR beta chains as tied to cytomegalovirus. Most CMV-associated TCR beta chains appeared HLA-restricted in a later analysis.

The sample was PBMCs. V gene TRBV4-1 combines with J gene TRBJ1-2; D unresolved. The clonotype comes from a man between 60 and 75 years old in good health and CMV-seropositive. CDR3 sequence: CASSYPEGGGYTF. The CDR3 nucleotides are TGCGCCAGCAGCTACCCGGAGGGAGGCGGCTACACCTTC.